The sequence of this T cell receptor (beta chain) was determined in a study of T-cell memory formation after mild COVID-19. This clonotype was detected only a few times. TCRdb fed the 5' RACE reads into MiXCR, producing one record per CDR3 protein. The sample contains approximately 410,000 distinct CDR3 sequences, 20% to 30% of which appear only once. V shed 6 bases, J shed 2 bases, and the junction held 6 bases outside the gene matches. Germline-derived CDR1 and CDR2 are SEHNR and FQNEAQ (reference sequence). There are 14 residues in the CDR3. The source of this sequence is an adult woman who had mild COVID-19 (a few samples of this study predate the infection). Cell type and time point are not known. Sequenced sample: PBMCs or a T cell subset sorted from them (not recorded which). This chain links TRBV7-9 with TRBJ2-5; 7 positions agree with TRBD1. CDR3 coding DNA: TGTGCCAGCAGTTACCAGGGGGTGCAAGAGACCCAGTACTTC. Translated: CASSYQGVQETQYF.